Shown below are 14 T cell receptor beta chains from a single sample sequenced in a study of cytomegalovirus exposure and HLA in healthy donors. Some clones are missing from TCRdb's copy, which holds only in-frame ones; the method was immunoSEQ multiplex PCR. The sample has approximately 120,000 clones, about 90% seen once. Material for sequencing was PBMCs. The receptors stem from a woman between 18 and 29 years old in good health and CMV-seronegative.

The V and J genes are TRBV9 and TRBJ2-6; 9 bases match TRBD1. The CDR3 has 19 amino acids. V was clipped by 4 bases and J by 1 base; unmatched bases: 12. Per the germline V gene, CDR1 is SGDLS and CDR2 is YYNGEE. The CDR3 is CASSTSPGTGISGANVLTF. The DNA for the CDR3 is TGTGCCAGCAGCACCTCCCCCGGGACAGGGATTTCTGGGGCCAACGTCCTGACTTTC.

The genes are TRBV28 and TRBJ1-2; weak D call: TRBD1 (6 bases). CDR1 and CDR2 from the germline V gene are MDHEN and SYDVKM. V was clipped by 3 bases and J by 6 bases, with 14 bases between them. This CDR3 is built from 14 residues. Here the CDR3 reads CASSLGDKWDGYTF. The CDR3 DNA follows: TGTGCCAGCAGTTTGGGGGACAAGTGGGATGGCTACACCTTC.

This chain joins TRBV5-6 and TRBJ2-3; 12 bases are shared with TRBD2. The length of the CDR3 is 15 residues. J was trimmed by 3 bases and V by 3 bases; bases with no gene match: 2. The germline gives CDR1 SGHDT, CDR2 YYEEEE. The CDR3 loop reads CASSSGLAGTDTQYF. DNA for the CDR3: TGTGCCAGCAGCTCTGGACTAGCGGGAACAGATACGCAGTATTTT. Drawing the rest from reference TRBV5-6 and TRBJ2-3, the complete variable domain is DAGVTQSPTHLIKTRGQQVTLRCSPKSGHDTVSWYQQALGQGPQFIFQYYEEEERQRGNFPDRFSGHQFPNYSSELNVNALLLGDSALYLCASSSGLAGTDTQYFGPGTRLTVL.

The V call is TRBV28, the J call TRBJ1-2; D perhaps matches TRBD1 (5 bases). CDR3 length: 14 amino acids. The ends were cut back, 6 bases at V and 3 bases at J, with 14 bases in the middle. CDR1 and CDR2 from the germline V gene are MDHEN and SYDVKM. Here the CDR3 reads CASSALRQYYGYTF. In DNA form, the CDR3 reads TGTGCCAGCAGCGCCTTGCGACAGTACTATGGCTACACCTTC.

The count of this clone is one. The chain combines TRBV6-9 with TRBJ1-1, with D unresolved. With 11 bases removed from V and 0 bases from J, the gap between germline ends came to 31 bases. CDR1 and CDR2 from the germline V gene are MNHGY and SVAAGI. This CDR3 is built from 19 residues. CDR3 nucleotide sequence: TGTGCCGCAGGCCATAGGTCCGTAAGTGCAGTCACCATGAACACTGAAGCTTTCTTT. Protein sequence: CAAGHRSVSAVTMNTEAFF.

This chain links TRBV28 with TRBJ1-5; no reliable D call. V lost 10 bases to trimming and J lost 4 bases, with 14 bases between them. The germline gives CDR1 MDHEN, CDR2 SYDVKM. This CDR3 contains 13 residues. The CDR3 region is CATARRVNQPQHF. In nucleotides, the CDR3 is TGTGCCACTGCCAGGCGAGTAAATCAGCCCCAGCATTTT.

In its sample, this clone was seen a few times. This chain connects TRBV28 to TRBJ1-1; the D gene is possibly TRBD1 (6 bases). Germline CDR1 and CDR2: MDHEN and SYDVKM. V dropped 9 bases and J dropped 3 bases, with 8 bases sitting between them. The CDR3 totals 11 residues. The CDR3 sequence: CASTGHTEAFF. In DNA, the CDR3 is TGTGCCAGTACAGGGCACACTGAAGCTTTCTTT. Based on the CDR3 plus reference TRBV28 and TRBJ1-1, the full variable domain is DVKVTQSSRYLVKRTGEKVFLECVQDMDHENMFWYRQDPGLGLRLIYFSYDVKMKEKGDIPEGYSVSREKKERFSLILESASTNQTSMYLCASTGHTEAFFGQGTRLTVV.

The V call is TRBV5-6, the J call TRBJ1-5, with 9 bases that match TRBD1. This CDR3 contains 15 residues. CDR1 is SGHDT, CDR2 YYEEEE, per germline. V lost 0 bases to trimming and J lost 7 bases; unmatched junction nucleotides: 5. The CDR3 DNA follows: TGTGCCAGCAGCTTGGGACAGGGGGTCTACCAGCCCCAGCATTTT. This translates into CASSLGQGVYQPQHF.

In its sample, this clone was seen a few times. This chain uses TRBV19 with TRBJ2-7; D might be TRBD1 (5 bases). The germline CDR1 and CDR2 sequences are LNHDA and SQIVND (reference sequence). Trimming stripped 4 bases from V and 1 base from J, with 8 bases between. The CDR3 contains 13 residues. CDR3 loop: CASSRGRSYEQYF. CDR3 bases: TGTGCCAGTAGTAGGGGCAGGTCCTACGAGCAGTACTTC.

The CDR3 loop is CASSVSLAGSYETQYF. The CDR3 DNA is TGTGCCAGCAGCGTATCTCTAGCGGGATCTTACGAGACCCAGTACTTC. V usage is TRBV9 and J usage is TRBJ2-5, with 9 bases identical to TRBD2. The CDR3 loop spans 16 amino acids. Germline V gene sequence: CDR1 SGDLS, CDR2 YYNGEE. With V trimmed by 1 base and J by 5 bases, 9 bases remained unmatched.

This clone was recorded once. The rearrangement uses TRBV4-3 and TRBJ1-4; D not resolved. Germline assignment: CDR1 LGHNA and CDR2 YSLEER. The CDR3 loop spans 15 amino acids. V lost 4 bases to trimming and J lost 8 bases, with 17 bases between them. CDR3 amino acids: CASSPIRLTGEKLFF. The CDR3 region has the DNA TGCGCCAGCAGCCCCATACGACTAACGGGGGAAAAACTGTTTTTT.

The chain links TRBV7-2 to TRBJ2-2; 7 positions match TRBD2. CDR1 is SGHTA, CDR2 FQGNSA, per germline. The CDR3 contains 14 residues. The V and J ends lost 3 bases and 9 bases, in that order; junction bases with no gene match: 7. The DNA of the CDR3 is TGTGCCAGCAGCTTGTCTCGCGGGAGTAGGGAGCTGTTTTTT. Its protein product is CASSLSRGSRELFF.

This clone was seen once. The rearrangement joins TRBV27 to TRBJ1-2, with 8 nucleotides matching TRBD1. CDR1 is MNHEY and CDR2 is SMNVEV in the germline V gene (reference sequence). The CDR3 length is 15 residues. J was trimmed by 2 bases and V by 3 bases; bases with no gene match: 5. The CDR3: CASSLSRGRNYGYTF. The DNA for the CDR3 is TGTGCCAGCAGTTTGAGCAGGGGGCGGAACTATGGCTACACCTTC.

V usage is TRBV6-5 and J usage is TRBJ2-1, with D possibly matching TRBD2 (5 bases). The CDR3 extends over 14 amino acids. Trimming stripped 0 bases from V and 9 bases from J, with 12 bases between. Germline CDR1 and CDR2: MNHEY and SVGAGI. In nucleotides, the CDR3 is TGTGCCAGCAGTTACTCGCCACTAGGTTTTGAGCAGTTCTTC. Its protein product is CASSYSPLGFEQFF.